This T cell receptor (beta chain) was identified in a study of shared T cell receptors in the human thymus. The V segment lost 8 bases and the J segment 4 bases; nucleotides outside the gene matches: 10. The germline gives CDR1 GTSNPN, CDR2 SVGIG (reference sequence). CDR3 size: 16 residues. Sequenced by immunoSEQ multiplex PCR; TCRdb stores in-frame clones only, minus some. The sample holds hundreds of thousands of clones, 70% to 90% seen once. The same data also went into a second study, on human thymus T cells. That source reports: Gene usage for V and J segments appeared biased in thymic and blood repertoires.

The chain recombines TRBV30 with TRBJ2-1, with 14 bases aligning to TRBD2. Sequencing was performed on thymocytes. This TCR came from a boy younger than two with a congenital heart defect. CDR3: CARLGLAGEGYNEQFF. The CDR3 DNA follows: TGTGCCCGATTGGGACTAGCGGGAGAGGGGTACAATGAGCAGTTCTTC. Filled out from reference TRBV30 and TRBJ2-1, the complete variable domain reads SQTIHQWPATLVQPVGSPLSLECTVEGTSNPNLYWYRQAAGRGLQLLFYSVGIGQISSEVPQNLSASRPQDRQFILSSKKLLLSDSGFYLCARLGLAGEGYNEQFFGPGTRLTVL.